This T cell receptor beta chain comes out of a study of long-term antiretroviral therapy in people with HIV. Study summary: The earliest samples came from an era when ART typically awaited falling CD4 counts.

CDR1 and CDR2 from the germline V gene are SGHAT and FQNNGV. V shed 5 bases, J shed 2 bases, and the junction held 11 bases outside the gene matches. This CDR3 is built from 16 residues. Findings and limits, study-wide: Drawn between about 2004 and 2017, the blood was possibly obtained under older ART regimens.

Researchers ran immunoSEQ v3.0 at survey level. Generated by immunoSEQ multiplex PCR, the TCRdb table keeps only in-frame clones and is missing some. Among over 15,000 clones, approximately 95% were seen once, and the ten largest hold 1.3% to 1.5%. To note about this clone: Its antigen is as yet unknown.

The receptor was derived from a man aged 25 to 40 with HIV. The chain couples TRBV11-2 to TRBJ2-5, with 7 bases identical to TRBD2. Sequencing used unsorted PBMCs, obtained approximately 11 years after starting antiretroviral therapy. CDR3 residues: CASSQRAGGGQETQYF. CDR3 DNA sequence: TGTGCCAGCAGCCAGAGGGCGGGCGGGGGACAAGAGACCCAGTACTTC.